This TCR beta chain was observed in a study of CD8 T cells in Susac syndrome. Controls matched for sex and age were healthy donors. Reverse transcription used roughly 0.5 to 1 ug RNA and random hexamers. The amplification used immunoSEQ multiplex PCR on TCR beta CDR3; it spanned 54 Vbeta and 13 Jbeta. TCRdb processed the immunoSEQ multiplex PCR reads anew with MiXCR; each CDR3 protein has one entry. The table records 180,000 or so distinct CDR3 sequences, around 94% of them present only once. This CDR3 has 15 residues. V lost 8 bases and J lost 4, with 19 bases in between. This TCR derives from a human donor in good health. This rearrangement joins TRBV12-3 or TRBV12-4 to TRBJ2-3, with D uncertain. What was sequenced was CD4+ T cells from PBMCs. DNA of the CDR3: TGTGCCAGCGGAAATAAGGCGGCTTCTTCAGATACGCAGTATTTT. This gives the protein CASGNKAASSDTQYF.